The sequence of this TCR beta chain was determined in a study of blood T cell repertoires in COVID-19. In the study overall: Acute-phase and convalescent COVID-19 samples originated in the United States, Italy and Spain. The cDNA or gDNA used as material had been derived from T cells, B-cell-depleted T cells, or PBMCs.

Only one count was recorded for this clone. V trimming: 4 bases; J trimming: 7 bases; junction bases outside the gene matches: 8. Per the germline V gene, CDR1 is SGHRS and CDR2 is YFSETQ. This CDR3 contains 14 residues. Original processing methods: Amplification of reference gene primers was used by the study to estimate nucleated cell counts. Clones were sequenced by immunoSEQ multiplex PCR, and TCRdb holds only the in-frame ones, with some missing. V and J calls and clone size are those listed in that table; D and trimming were worked out from the DNA. This table has 250,000 to 300,000 clones, approximately 85% appearing once.

The receptor was isolated from a woman in her seventies with acute or convalescent COVID-19. Sequencing was done on a sample of peripheral blood. The rearrangement links TRBV5-1 to TRBJ2-1; 7 bases are shared with TRBD2. CDR3 DNA sequence: TGCGCCAGCAGCGGGAGGCTAGCGGCAAATGAGCAGTTCTTC. Translating gives CASSGRLAANEQFF.